Listed below are T cell receptor beta chains from one sample, sequenced in a study of cytomegalovirus exposure and HLA in healthy donors. Assay used: immunoSEQ multiplex PCR; TCRdb lists only in-frame clones, some missing. This sample has 120,000 to 150,000 clones, with 80% to 90% found just once. The specimen was PBMCs. The receptors here all came from a man aged 18 to 30 in good health and CMV-seronegative. CDR3s include the opening cysteine and the closing phenylalanine or tryptophan. Size values are once, few and many counts, or a class for expanded clones, and some rows have none.

clone_size v_call cdr3_aa
NA TRBV12-5 CASGFGESKFF
NA TRBV28 CASVPTGVSYEQYF
once TRBV5-1 CASSLDPDQPQHF
NA TRBV10-2 CASSEAGQANIQYF
NA TRBV7-8 CASSSSRDRAYEQYF
NA TRBV13 CASSSAGAPGTDTQYF
NA TRBV9 CASSVAGDSNQPQHF
NA TRBV6-4 CASSDGWRGNEQFF
NA TRBV4-3 CASSLGGRVETQYF
NA TRBV27 CASSSFSGSYEQYF
NA TRBV2 CASSQTGVDEKLFF
NA TRBV7-2 CASRLQGNYGYTF
NA TRBV15 CATSRDFSGNEQFF
NA TRBV4-1 CASGRDRGTYGYTF
NA TRBV10-1 CAITTGPEKLFF
once TRBV7-9 CASSKGASGTLNTDTQYF
once TRBV20-1 CSARRNYEQYF
few TRBV25-1 CASSPGQGNEKLFF